The entry below gives a single T cell receptor (beta chain) sequence along with its context. No antigen is known for it. Nothing much larger sits one base from this clone, and base qualities are not available. Separate from the roughly 650-subject first cohort, the validation cohort of 120 subjects was the group to which the donors belonged. Libraries were made using the immunoSEQ multiplex PCR assay. In the source study's methods: A statistical classification framework was built for diagnosing cytomegalovirus status from the catalog of TCR beta chain sequences. The source is immuneACCESS, and TCRdb retained only in-frame sequences with V and J called. Part of the clones is not carried over; for the studies checked, unresolved V genes explain less than half of this, and the remainder is unexplained. V and J calls and clone size are those listed in that table; D and trimming were worked out from the DNA. Here the sample has 250,000 to 350,000 clones; about nine tenths occur a single time. Approximately 1.1% of the sample is in the top ten clones.

This sample was taken from a study of cytomegalovirus exposure and HLA in healthy donors (dated by TCRdb to the late 2010s). About the full investigation: A later analysis indicated that the 95 to 150 validation repertoires were generated on the platform also employed for the 650 to 850 repertoires of the first cohort. The study aimed to test whether signatures of past pathogen exposure could be identified by cataloging public T cell receptors. Besides the first cohort of 500 to 700 subjects, a separate validation cohort made up of around 120 different subjects was used. The study combined high-throughput TCR immunosequencing, statistical association of individual TCRs with disease status, and machine learning to predict cytomegalovirus infection status. Broad study findings and their caveats: In vitro tests confirmed that a few of the cytomegalovirus-associated TCR beta chains recognize cytomegalovirus antigens. While some public TCRs were present in many individuals, most TCR sequences turned up only very rarely across donors. Of the cluster scores, about 94% were above 0 in a later analysis, which found that TCRs clustered in the first cohort also tended to co-occur in the 130 or so validation repertoires. In both the original and validation cohorts, the classifier was reported to diagnose cytomegalovirus status with high specificity and sensitivity. The validation cohort had no HLA typing available for a later analysis, so co-occurrence within that cohort was assessed over all 130 or so repertoires. A total of 164 TCR beta chains were listed by the study as associated with cytomegalovirus. According to the authors, the approach could potentially be generalized to other disease states and immunological phenotypes.

The sample was PBMCs. This clonotype was sampled from a woman aged 30 to 39 in good health and CMV-seropositive.

The DNA is as follows: TGTGCCAGCAGCGCCGCGGCGGGGGGACCGAGTGAGCAGTTCTTC. It encodes CASSAAAGGPSEQFF. The receptor chain draws on TRBV9 and TRBJ2-1; TRBD2 matches 8 bases in the middle. The CDR1 and CDR2 encoded by the germline V gene are SGDLS and YYNGEE. The cysteine opens and the phenylalanine closes a CDR3 of 15 amino acids. Only CDR3 DNA is held: 45 bases, read in frame from base 1. Here V drops 3 bases and J drops 9 bases, and the junction holds 11 bases not matched to any gene. The variable domain in full, with residues beyond the CDR3 obtained from the reference TRBV9 and TRBJ2-1 genes, is DSGVTQTPKHLITATGQRVTLRCSPRSGDLSVYWYQQSLDQGLQFLIQYYNGEERAKGNILERFSAQQFPDLHSELNLSSLELGDSALYFCASSAAAGGPSEQFFGPGTRLTVL.